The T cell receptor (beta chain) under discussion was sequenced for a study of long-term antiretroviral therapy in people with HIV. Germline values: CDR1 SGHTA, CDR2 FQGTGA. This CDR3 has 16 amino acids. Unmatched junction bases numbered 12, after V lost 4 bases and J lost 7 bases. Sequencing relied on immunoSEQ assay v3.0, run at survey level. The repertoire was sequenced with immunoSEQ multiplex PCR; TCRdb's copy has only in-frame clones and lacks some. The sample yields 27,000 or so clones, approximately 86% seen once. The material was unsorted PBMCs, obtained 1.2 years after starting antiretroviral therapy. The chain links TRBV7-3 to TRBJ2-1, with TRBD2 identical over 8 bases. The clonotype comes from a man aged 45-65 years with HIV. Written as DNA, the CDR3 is TGTGCCAGCAGCTCCCTCGGGGGGGCCGCTAGGAATGAGCAGTTCTTC. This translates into CASSSLGGAARNEQFF.